A single sample is the source of the 23 T cell receptor beta chains below, sequenced in a study of cytomegalovirus exposure and HLA in healthy donors. Amplification used 60 Vbeta primers and 13 Jbeta primers. The repertoire was sequenced with immunoSEQ multiplex PCR; TCRdb's copy has only in-frame clones and lacks some. In the table there are approximately 98,000 clones, less than 85% of which are singletons. The sample comprised PBMCs. These receptors originate from a male donor in good health and CMV-seronegative.

The chain has TRBV28 and TRBJ2-7; TRBD1 matches 8 bases. The V segment lost 5 bases and the J segment 1 base; nucleotides outside the gene matches: 4. The CDR3 runs 14 residues. Germline V CDR1 and CDR2: MDHEN, SYDVKM. CDR3 region: CASSPTGVSYEQYF. CDR3 coding DNA: TGTGCCAGCAGTCCGACAGGGGTATCCTACGAGCAGTACTTC.

This clone was seen more than once but under ten times. The chain has TRBV9 and TRBJ2-3; TRBD2 aligns across 9 bases. The CDR3 has 15 amino acids. Looked up from germline, CDR1 is SGDLS and CDR2 is YYNGEE. After removal of 4 bases from V and 0 bases from J, the junction contained 3 bases not matched to a gene. The CDR3 sequence is CASSPSGTSTDTQYF. The CDR3 DNA reads as TGTGCCAGCAGCCCTAGCGGGACTAGCACAGATACGCAGTATTTT.

The chain combines TRBV5-1 with TRBJ2-1, with 8 bases identical to TRBD1. This CDR3 is 15 amino acids long. The J segment lost 5 bases and the V segment lost 4 bases, leaving 8 bases of the junction unmatched. CDR1 is SGHRS, CDR2 YFSETQ, per germline. The CDR3 protein is CASSRGQGSHNEQFF. The CDR3 bases are TGCGCCAGCAGCCGAGGACAGGGAAGCCACAATGAGCAGTTCTTC. Supplemented by reference TRBV5-1 and TRBJ2-1, the full variable domain reads KAGVTQTPRYLIKTRGQQVTLSCSPISGHRSVSWYQQTPGQGLQFLFEYFSETQRNKGNFPGRFSGRQFSNSRSEMNVSTLELGDSALYLCASSRGQGSHNEQFFGPGTRLTVL.

The chain combines TRBV7-6 with TRBJ2-7; TRBD1 might be the D (5 bases). CDR1 SGHVS and CDR2 FNYEAQ come from the germline V gene. V gave up 1 base and J gave up 0 bases, with 16 bases separating them. The CDR3 covers 17 residues. CDR3 nucleotide sequence: TGTGCCAGCAGCTTAGAGCCAGGGTTATCAGTCTCCTACGAGCAGTACTTC. It translates to CASSLEPGLSVSYEQYF. The variable domain in full, completed from reference TRBV7-6 and TRBJ2-7, reads GAGVSQSPRYKVTKRGQDVALRCDPISGHVSLYWYRQALGQGPEFLTYFNYEAQQDKSGLPNDRFSAERPEGSISTLTIQRTEQRDSAMYRCASSLEPGLSVSYEQYFGPGTRLTVT.

The chain couples TRBV28 to TRBJ2-7; 11 bases fit TRBD2. Germline assignment: CDR1 MDHEN and CDR2 SYDVKM. V lost 8 bases, J lost 7 bases, and 13 bases stayed unmatched. This CDR3 is built from 15 residues. DNA of the CDR3: TGTGCCAGCCGTGAGACTAGCGGGATGTTGGGTGAGCAGTACTTC. Translating it yields CASRETSGMLGEQYF.

This chain joins TRBV7-9 and TRBJ1-1; TRBD1 matches 10 bases. Germline CDR1 and CDR2: SEHNR and FQNEAQ (reference sequence). The CDR3 sequence is 16 residues long. V dropped 0 bases and J dropped 1; count of bases not matched to a gene: 2. The CDR3 sequence is CASSLAGDRGNTEAFF. As DNA, the CDR3 is TGTGCCAGCAGCTTAGCGGGGGACAGGGGGAACACTGAAGCTTTCTTT.

There are a few counts of this clone. The chain joins TRBV5-1 to TRBJ2-5; TRBD2 aligns across 12 bases. With 4 bases clipped from V and 2 bases from J, the junction kept 6 bases outside the gene matches. The germline gives CDR1 SGHRS, CDR2 YFSETQ. CDR3 length: 16 residues. The CDR3 DNA reads as TGCGCCAGCAGCCCGAGACTAGCGGGGGTACAAGAGACCCAGTACTTC. Protein product: CASSPRLAGVQETQYF.

This CDR3 is CASSFDTARSNQPQHF. DNA for the CDR3: TGTGCCAGCAGTTTTGACACAGCTCGTAGCAATCAGCCCCAGCATTTT. V usage is TRBV28 and J usage is TRBJ1-5; the D is unclear. CDR3 length: 16 residues. V lost 3 bases, J lost 0 bases, and 12 bases lay in between. Germline V gene sequence: CDR1 MDHEN, CDR2 SYDVKM.

The chain carries TRBV7-2 and TRBJ2-5; 7 nucleotides match TRBD2. This CDR3 spans 15 amino acids. Germline CDR1 and CDR2: SGHTA and FQGNSA. With 5 bases clipped from V and 4 bases from J, the junction kept 10 bases outside the gene matches. The CDR3 is CASSPRRAGRETQYF. For the CDR3, the DNA is TGTGCCAGCAGCCCGAGACGAGCGGGACGAGAGACCCAGTACTTC.

This chain uses TRBV6-1 with TRBJ2-1; the match to TRBD1 covers 7 bases. This CDR3 contains 15 residues. Germline lookup yields CDR1 MNHNS and CDR2 SASEGT. The V gene end was trimmed by 6 bases and the J gene end by 8 bases; junction bases not matched to a gene: 13. The CDR3: CASRYEDRTTHEQFF. The CDR3 bases are TGTGCCAGCAGATACGAGGACAGGACGACCCATGAGCAGTTCTTC.

This clone came up a few times. CDR3 region: CASLTGGGGLKKLFF. CDR3 bases: TGTGCCAGCCTAACAGGGGGCGGAGGGTTGAAAAAACTGTTTTTT. The chain combines TRBV2 with TRBJ1-4; 9 bases align to TRBD1. The CDR3 loop spans 15 amino acids. With V trimmed by 8 bases and J by 9 bases, 13 bases remained unmatched. The germline CDR1 and CDR2 sequences are SNHLY and FYNNEI.

This chain links TRBV5-1 with TRBJ1-4, with unresolved D. V lost 4 bases and J lost 7, with 11 bases in between. The CDR3 contains 13 residues. Germline V gene lookup returns CDR1 SGHRS and CDR2 YFSETQ. The CDR3 is CASSATGFEKLFF. The CDR3 region has the DNA TGCGCCAGCAGCGCGACGGGTTTTGAAAAACTGTTTTTT. The full variable domain, in which reference TRBV5-1 and TRBJ1-4 provide the parts outside the CDR3, is KAGVTQTPRYLIKTRGQQVTLSCSPISGHRSVSWYQQTPGQGLQFLFEYFSETQRNKGNFPGRFSGRQFSNSRSEMNVSTLELGDSALYLCASSATGFEKLFFGSGTQLSVL.

This clone was counted only a few times. The chain recombines TRBV27 with TRBJ2-7; tentative D call: TRBD2 (6 bases). V shed 6 bases and J shed 5 bases, with 14 bases lying between them. CDR1 and CDR2 (germline): MNHEY, SMNVEV (reference sequence). This CDR3 is built from 13 residues. The CDR3 loop reads CASSGRGAHEQYF. DNA of the CDR3: TGTGCCAGCAGCGGGCGGGGTGCCCACGAGCAGTACTTC.

The genes are TRBV27 and TRBJ2-7; 9 bases map to TRBD1. The CDR3 runs 16 residues. The junction had 12 bases not matched to a gene; V was cut back by 4 bases and J by 5 bases. CDR1 and CDR2 from the germline V gene are MNHEY and SMNVEV (reference sequence). CDR3 sequence reads: CASSSLAGQGLHEQYF. The CDR3 bases are TGTGCCAGCAGTTCCCTCGCGGGACAGGGCCTCCACGAGCAGTACTTC.

The rearrangement links TRBV10-2 to TRBJ2-1; the match to TRBD2 covers 7 bases. Trimming removed 4 bases from V and 6 bases from J; junction bases left unmatched: 12. The CDR3 contains 16 residues. The germline CDR1 and CDR2 sequences are WSHSY and SAAADI. Here the CDR3 DNA reads TGCGCCAGCAGTGTCGGTAGCGGGCTAATCGGCAATGAGCAGTTCTTC. It yields the protein CASSVGSGLIGNEQFF.

Of note for this clone: The identical CDR3 is also encoded by other nucleotide sequences in the sample. V gene TRBV28 combines with J gene TRBJ1-2; D is unclear. CDR3 length: 10 amino acids. V shed 5 bases and J shed 4 bases, with 2 bases lying between them. The germline V gene has CDR1 MDHEN and CDR2 SYDVKM. CDR3 sequence (DNA): TGTGCCAGCAGTCGCTATGGCTACACCTTC. Encoded protein: CASSRYGYTF.

J is TRBJ1-1 and V is TRBV4-3; D remains ambiguous. The CDR3 is 14 amino acids. Trimming pared 0 bases from V and 7 bases from J, leaving 12 bases between. Germline CDR1 LGHNA, CDR2 YSLEER. The CDR3 DNA sequence: TGCGCCAGCAGCCAAGATGAGGGCTGGGGTGAAGCTTTCTTT. Its translation: CASSQDEGWGEAFF.

There are a few counts of this clone. The chain has TRBV27 and TRBJ2-7, with TRBD1 as a possible D gene (6 bases). The CDR3 has 15 residues. V was pared by 4 bases and J by 6 bases, with 19 bases between. CDR1 and CDR2 (germline): MNHEY, SMNVEV (reference sequence). Written as DNA, the CDR3 is TGTGCCAGCAGTTCTCACGAGGGGGAAGGAGCCGAGCAGTACTTC. This sequence encodes CASSSHEGEGAEQYF.

The rearrangement links TRBV30 to TRBJ1-3; weak D call: TRBD1 (5 bases). Germline V CDR1 and CDR2: GTSNPN, SVGIG (reference sequence). The CDR3 is 13 amino acids. The ends were cut back, 0 bases at V and 8 bases at J, with 11 bases in the middle. The CDR3 DNA reads as TGTGCCTGGAGTGTTGGGGAAGGGGACACCATATATTTT. Protein: CAWSVGEGDTIYF.

The genes are TRBV6-5 and TRBJ1-6; 11 bases line up with TRBD1. The ends lost 6 bases at V and 9 bases at J; junction bases unmatched: 4. This CDR3 contains 14 residues. The germline CDR1 and CDR2 sequences are MNHEY and SVGAGI. The CDR3 loop reads CASSRTGGGSPLHF. The CDR3 bases are TGTGCCAGCAGCAGGACAGGGGGCGGTTCACCCCTCCACTTT.

The rearrangement joins TRBV10-3 to TRBJ2-7; TRBD2 matches 14 bases. The CDR3 runs 17 residues. The V and J ends lost 6 bases and 1 base, in that order; junction bases with no gene match: 8. CDR1 and CDR2 from the germline V gene are ENHRY and SYGVKD. CDR3 protein: CAISGGTSGSGSYEQYF. The CDR3 DNA follows: TGTGCCATCAGCGGAGGGACTAGCGGGAGTGGTTCCTACGAGCAGTACTTC.

This rearrangement joins TRBV29-1 to TRBJ2-7; D is ambiguous. This CDR3 has 13 residues. The germline CDR1 and CDR2 sequences are SQVTM and ANQGSEA. V shed 4 bases and J shed 1 base, with 11 bases lying between them. CDR3 loop: CSVGAEYSYEQYF. In DNA, the CDR3 is TGCAGCGTTGGCGCGGAGTATTCCTACGAGCAGTACTTC.

This clone has a single count. CDR3 protein: CASSPLGTSGTYNEQFF. In DNA form, the CDR3 reads TGTGCCAGCAGTCCCCTCGGGACTAGCGGGACCTACAATGAGCAGTTCTTC. The V call is TRBV28, the J call TRBJ2-1; 13 bases are shared with TRBD2. The germline V gene has CDR1 MDHEN and CDR2 SYDVKM. The CDR3 loop spans 17 amino acids. After removal of 5 bases from V and 2 bases from J, the junction contained 6 bases not matched to a gene.